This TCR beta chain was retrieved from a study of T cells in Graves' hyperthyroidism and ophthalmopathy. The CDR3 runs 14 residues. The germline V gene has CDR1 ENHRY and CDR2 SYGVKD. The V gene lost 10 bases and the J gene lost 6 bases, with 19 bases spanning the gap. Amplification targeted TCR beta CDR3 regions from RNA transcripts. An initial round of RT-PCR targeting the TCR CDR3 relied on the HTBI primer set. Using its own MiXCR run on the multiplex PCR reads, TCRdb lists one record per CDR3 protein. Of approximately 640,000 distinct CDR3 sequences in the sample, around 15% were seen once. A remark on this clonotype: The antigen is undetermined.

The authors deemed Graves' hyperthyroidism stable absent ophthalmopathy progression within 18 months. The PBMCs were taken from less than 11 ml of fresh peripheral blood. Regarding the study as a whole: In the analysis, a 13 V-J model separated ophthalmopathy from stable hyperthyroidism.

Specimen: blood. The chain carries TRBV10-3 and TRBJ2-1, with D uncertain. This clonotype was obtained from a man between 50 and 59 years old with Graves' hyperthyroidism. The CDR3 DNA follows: TGTGCCAGCTTGAAGGGATTAGGCGGCAATGAGCAGTTCTTC. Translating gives CASLKGLGGNEQFF.